The present T cell receptor (beta chain) was sequenced within a study of blood T cell repertoires in COVID-19 (dated by TCRdb to 2019 to 2021). Context from the whole study: Samples from collaborators originated in the United States, Italy and Spain and spanned both the acute and convalescent phases of COVID-19. A de-identified subject ID, COVID-19 status, age in years and sex were almost always included in the sample metadata. The samples were drawn from two sources: the first 160 participants of the ongoing ImmuneRACE study, and fewer than 1,500 subjects contributed by 6 global collaborators. The repertoires were released in a freely available public database meant as a resource for research on the immune response to SARS-CoV-2. The prospective study material was composed of cDNA or gDNA derived from T cells, B-cell-depleted T cells, or PBMCs. Where available, HLA class I and class II types were obtained from metadata supplied by the sample provider rather than from assay-based typing. Deeply sampled blood TCRbeta repertoires from subjects exposed to, actively infected with, or recovered from COVID-19 were included in the dataset.

Whole blood was collected in K2EDTA tubes by collaborating institutions according to the institutions' own protocols. Collaborator samples were shipped for TCRbeta analysis as frozen whole blood, isolated PBMCs, or DNA extracted from either sample type. To note about this clone: Its antigen specificity is not known. No qualities accompany the bases; no much larger clone lies one base away.

The paper as a whole reports these results and caveats: How much clinical and demographic metadata was included differed by source and by participant, and the metadata was provided uncurated.

The immunoSEQ Assay, a bias-controlled multiplex PCR, was used to amplify TCRbeta CDR3 regions from genomic DNA. Per the original workflow: Within the assay, amplification of reference gene primers was used to estimate how many nucleated cells each sample contained. To quantify the absolute abundance of each unique TCRbeta CDR3 rearrangement, sequence reads were collapsed and filtered. Productive Simpson clonality was computed per sample as the square root of Simpson's diversity index over productive rearrangements. What TCRdb holds here is the immuneACCESS table cut down to in-frame rearrangements. Part of the clones is not present; checked against another copy, under half of the missing clones reflect an unresolved V gene, and the others are unexplained. V and J calls and clone size are those listed in that table; D and trimming were worked out from the DNA. This sample gives some 46,000 clones in total; 80% to 90% of them show up just once. Around 8% of the sample is held by the ten biggest clonotypes.

From its cysteine to its phenylalanine, the CDR3 spans 14 amino acids. Of all the DNA, just the CDR3 is kept, 42 bases in frame from base 1. V and J lose 10 bases and 10 bases, and a span of 22 bases separates them. The germline V gene provides CDR1 SGHDN and CDR2 FVKESK. The rearranged segments are TRBV14 and TRBJ1-4, with the D gene not clear enough to name. The clonotype comes from a man aged 45-65 years with acute or convalescent COVID-19. The sample taken for sequencing was peripheral blood. The nucleotides read TGTGCCACCCTCCGATGGGAGGTGGCCGGAAAACTGTTTTTT. Its protein reads: CATLRWEVAGKLFF. Extended through the reference TRBV14 and TRBJ1-4 proteins, this CDR3 yields the full variable domain: EAGVTQFPSHSVIEKGQTVTLRCDPISGHDNLYWYRRVMGKEIKFLLHFVKESKQDESGMPNNRFLAERTGGTYSTLKVQPAELEDSGVYFCATLRWEVAGKLFFGSGTQLSVL.